Listed below are T cell receptor beta chains from one sample, sequenced in a study of blood T cell repertoires in COVID-19. The data were produced by immunoSEQ multiplex PCR, yet TCRdb's version contains in-frame clones alone and is incomplete. This sample yields more than 85,000 clones, of which around 87% are seen a single time; about 15% belongs to the top ten. Input material: peripheral blood. These receptors all stem from a human donor in a cohort sampled during active COVID-19. CDR3s include the opening cysteine and the closing phenylalanine or tryptophan. The D gene is left open where the match is weak. For some rows the clone size is stated as once, few or many, or as a class when expanded; others skip it.

j_call: TRBJ2-7; d_call: .; v_call: TRBV30; clone_size: .; cdr3_nt: TGTGCCTGGAGTTCAGGGGACCTCTACGAGCAGTACTTC; cdr3_aa: CAWSSGDLYEQYF
j_call: TRBJ1-3; d_call: TRBD1; v_call: TRBV9; clone_size: .; cdr3_nt: TGTGCCAGCAGAGCAGGGACAGGGGCTGGAAACACCATATATTTT; cdr3_aa: CASRAGTGAGNTIYF
j_call: TRBJ1-6; d_call: .; v_call: TRBV9; clone_size: .; cdr3_nt: TGTGCCAGCAGCGTAGTTCGGGATTCACCCCTCCACTTT; cdr3_aa: CASSVVRDSPLHF
j_call: TRBJ1-5; d_call: .; v_call: TRBV5-4; clone_size: .; cdr3_nt: TGTGCCAGCAGCTTGGGGGGAGGCAATCAGCCCCAGCATTTT; cdr3_aa: CASSLGGGNQPQHF
j_call: TRBJ1-2; d_call: .; v_call: TRBV3-1/TRBV3-2; clone_size: .; cdr3_nt: TGTGCCAGCAGTAGACAGTCAGATGGCTACACCTTC; cdr3_aa: CASSRQSDGYTF
j_call: TRBJ2-7; d_call: TRBD2; v_call: TRBV5-1; clone_size: .; cdr3_nt: TGCGCCAGCAGAATCGGGGGGGCGCGGGAGCAGTACTTC; cdr3_aa: CASRIGGAREQYF
j_call: TRBJ2-1; d_call: TRBD2; v_call: TRBV30; clone_size: .; cdr3_nt: TGTGCCTGGGATAAATTAGCGGGGGCCAATGAGCAGTTCTTC; cdr3_aa: CAWDKLAGANEQFF
j_call: TRBJ1-2; d_call: TRBD1; v_call: TRBV5-8; clone_size: .; cdr3_nt: TGTGCCAGCAGCTTGGCGGGACAGGGCCTCGCGGGCTACACCTTC; cdr3_aa: CASSLAGQGLAGYTF
j_call: TRBJ1-4; d_call: .; v_call: TRBV5-1; clone_size: .; cdr3_nt: TGCGCCAGCAGCTTGGCGGGGACAACTAATGAAAAACTGTTTTTT; cdr3_aa: CASSLAGTTNEKLFF
j_call: TRBJ2-7; d_call: TRBD1; v_call: TRBV10-3; clone_size: few; cdr3_nt: TGTGCCATCAGCCCCGACAGGGCCTCAAACGAGCAGTACTTC; cdr3_aa: CAISPDRASNEQYF
j_call: TRBJ2-2; d_call: .; v_call: TRBV6-4; clone_size: .; cdr3_nt: TGTGCCAGCAGTTCCGGGACTAACACCGGGGAGCTGTTTTTT; cdr3_aa: CASSSGTNTGELFF
j_call: TRBJ2-1; d_call: .; v_call: TRBV5-1; clone_size: .; cdr3_nt: TGCGCCAGCAGCGAAAACAGGGCAGGAACGAAGGAGCAGTTCTTC; cdr3_aa: CASSENRAGTKEQFF
j_call: TRBJ2-1; d_call: TRBD1; v_call: TRBV18; clone_size: .; cdr3_nt: TGTGCCAGCTCACCTCTTGGACAGGGCGCCAATGAGCAGTTCTTC; cdr3_aa: CASSPLGQGANEQFF
j_call: TRBJ2-2; d_call: .; v_call: TRBV5-1; clone_size: .; cdr3_nt: TGCGCCAGCAGCCTGGGGGTCGGGGAAGGGGAGCTGTTTTTT; cdr3_aa: CASSLGVGEGELFF
j_call: TRBJ2-1; d_call: TRBD1; v_call: TRBV14; clone_size: .; cdr3_nt: TGTGCCAGCAGCCAAGATTGGGGACAGGGTTTCGTTGAGCAGTTCTTC; cdr3_aa: CASSQDWGQGFVEQFF
j_call: TRBJ2-3; d_call: TRBD2; v_call: TRBV6-4; clone_size: .; cdr3_nt: TGTGCCAGCAGTGTCGGAAGCGGGGGGTTTAGCACAGATACGCAGTATTTT; cdr3_aa: CASSVGSGGFSTDTQYF
j_call: TRBJ1-4; d_call: .; v_call: TRBV28; clone_size: .; cdr3_nt: TGTGCCAGCAGCACGCAGGGAAACCATGAAAAACTGTTTTTT; cdr3_aa: CASSTQGNHEKLFF
j_call: TRBJ2-4; d_call: .; v_call: TRBV2; clone_size: .; cdr3_nt: TGTGCCAGCACTGGGACTGGGAACATTCAGTACTTC; cdr3_aa: CASTGTGNIQYF
j_call: TRBJ1-4; d_call: .; v_call: TRBV5-6; clone_size: .; cdr3_nt: TGTGCCAGCAGCCCCTGGGGGGGGCGCTTGGTTGAAAAACTGTTTTTT; cdr3_aa: CASSPWGGRLVEKLFF
j_call: TRBJ1-2; d_call: TRBD1; v_call: TRBV10-2; clone_size: .; cdr3_nt: TGCGCCAGCAGTGAGGGGACAGGGGGCTACTATGGCTACACCTTC; cdr3_aa: CASSEGTGGYYGYTF
j_call: TRBJ1-4; d_call: TRBD1; v_call: TRBV6-5; clone_size: .; cdr3_nt: TGTGCCAGCTTTCCGACAGGGCCACCAAATGAAAAACTGTTTTTT; cdr3_aa: CASFPTGPPNEKLFF
j_call: TRBJ1-2; d_call: TRBD1; v_call: TRBV7-9; clone_size: few; cdr3_nt: TGTGCCAGCAGCTACGGGACAGTCCTATATGGCTACACCTTC; cdr3_aa: CASSYGTVLYGYTF
j_call: TRBJ1-2; d_call: .; v_call: TRBV4-3; clone_size: .; cdr3_nt: TGCGCCAGCAGCCAAGCAGGGGCAGAAGCTAACTATGGCTACACCTTC; cdr3_aa: CASSQAGAEANYGYTF
j_call: TRBJ1-2; d_call: TRBD1; v_call: TRBV19; clone_size: .; cdr3_nt: TGTGCCAGTAGTCCTGGACAGGAAGGCTACACCTTC; cdr3_aa: CASSPGQEGYTF
j_call: TRBJ1-5; d_call: TRBD1; v_call: TRBV3-1/TRBV3-2; clone_size: .; cdr3_nt: TGTGCCAGCAGCCAAGGGGGACAGGGGAACAATCAGCCCCAGCATTTT; cdr3_aa: CASSQGGQGNNQPQHF
j_call: TRBJ1-5; d_call: .; v_call: TRBV6-5; clone_size: .; cdr3_nt: TGTGCCAGCAGTTACTCGTCGAGAAATCAGCCCCAGCATTTT; cdr3_aa: CASSYSSRNQPQHF
j_call: TRBJ1-2; d_call: .; v_call: TRBV12-3/TRBV12-4; clone_size: once; cdr3_nt: TGTGCCAGCAGTTTAAACCAGGGTGGCTACACCTTC; cdr3_aa: CASSLNQGGYTF
j_call: TRBJ2-3; d_call: .; v_call: TRBV15; clone_size: .; cdr3_nt: TGTGCCACCAGCAGAGTTAGCGGCGAAGATACGCAGTATTTT; cdr3_aa: CATSRVSGEDTQYF
j_call: TRBJ2-7; d_call: TRBD2; v_call: TRBV3-1/TRBV3-2; clone_size: .; cdr3_nt: TGTGCCAGCAGCCCTAGCGGGGGCGGCGAGCAGTACTTC; cdr3_aa: CASSPSGGGEQYF
j_call: TRBJ2-1; d_call: TRBD2; v_call: TRBV6-5; clone_size: .; cdr3_nt: TGTGCCAGCTCGTCCAACGCGGGGGGCAATGAGCAGTTCTTC; cdr3_aa: CASSSNAGGNEQFF
j_call: TRBJ2-2; d_call: .; v_call: TRBV5-1; clone_size: few; cdr3_nt: TGCGCCAGCAGCTCTCCCGTTGGTAGCGGAAACACCGGGGAGCTGTTTTTT; cdr3_aa: CASSSPVGSGNTGELFF